These 12 T cell receptor beta chains were sequenced from one sample in a study of T cell repertoires in cytomegalovirus infection. TCRdb redid the calling of the reads with MiXCR, one entry per CDR3 protein. The sample contains about 150,000 distinct CDR3 sequences, 17% of which appear only once. Sequences were obtained from CD8+ T cells from PBMCs. The receptors were sampled from a human donor in good health (CMV status not recorded). Some clones in this sample may be carry-over from other donors' samples.

The V and J genes are TRBV6-2 or TRBV6-3 and TRBJ2-1; D is ambiguous. V lost 0 bases and J lost 1, with 7 bases in between. Germline V lookup: CDR1 MNHEY, CDR2 SVGEGT. The CDR3 runs 15 residues. CDR3 nucleotide sequence: TGTGCCAGCAGTTACTCGACGGATTCCTACAATGAGCAGTTCTTC. This encodes CASSYSTDSYNEQFF.

In this sample, this clonotype turned up a few times. This chain uses TRBV4-1 with TRBJ2-2; maybe TRBD2 (6 bases). The CDR3 is 16 amino acids. V lost 0 bases to trimming and J lost 7 bases, with 15 bases between them. Germline lookup yields CDR1 MGHRA and CDR2 YSYEKL. CDR3 coding DNA: TGCGCCAGCAGCCAAGATCAGTTTCGGGGGAGCGGGGAGCTGTTTTTT. Its protein product is CASSQDQFRGSGELFF.

This clonotype was picked up a small number of times. The V and J genes are TRBV7-2 and TRBJ2-7; 11 bases are a match to TRBD1. V lost 3 bases to trimming and J lost 4 bases; unmatched junction nucleotides: 2. From germline, CDR1 is SGHTA and CDR2 FQGNSA. This CDR3 has 14 residues. DNA for the CDR3: TGTGCCAGCAGCTTGGACAGGGGGCAGTACGAGCAGTACTTC. Translation: CASSLDRGQYEQYF.

The V call is TRBV7-9, the J call TRBJ2-7; D not certain. The CDR3 is 12 amino acids. CDR1 and CDR2 (germline): SEHNR, FQNEAQ (reference sequence). Trimming shortened V by 6 bases and J by 5 bases, and 11 bases separated the two germline ends. CDR3 in DNA: TGTGCCAGCAGTCAAGGCACCCACGAGCAGTACTTC. As protein: CASSQGTHEQYF.

Concerning this clonotype: One end of the junction varies from germline; a read error may be responsible. The J gene is TRBJ2-4, the V gene TRBV7-2; 7 positions match TRBD2. This CDR3 spans 12 amino acids. Germline loops: CDR1 SGHTA, CDR2 FQGNSA. Here the CDR3 reads CASSLVLPSGGF. The CDR3 region has the DNA TGTGCCAGCAGCTTAGTTCTCCCTAGCGGAGGCTTC. Drawing the rest from reference TRBV7-2 and TRBJ2-4, the complete variable domain is GAGVSQSPSNKVTEKGKDVELRCDPISGHTALYWYRQSLGQGLEFLIYFQGNSAPDKSGLPSDRFSAERTGGSVSTLTIQRTQQEDSAVYLCASSLVLPSGGFGAGTRLSVL.

A remark on this clonotype: A read error may produce the germline difference seen at one junction end. This sequence joins TRBV6-6 and TRBJ2-2, with unresolved D. The length of the CDR3 is 12 residues. Germline V CDR1 and CDR2: MNHNY, SVGAGI (reference sequence). This CDR3 reads CASCYGTGELFF. CDR3 DNA: TGTGCCAGCTGTTACGGAACCGGGGAGCTGTTTTTT.

This clonotype was seen only a few times. This chain links TRBV12-3 or TRBV12-4 with TRBJ2-5, with D perhaps assigned TRBD1 or TRBD2 (6 bases each). The CDR3 length is 13 residues. V lost 6 bases and J 5 bases, leaving 13 bases between the germline ends. The CDR3 DNA sequence: TGTGCCAGCAGGGAAGGAGGGGGGGAGACCCAGTACTTC. It encodes CASREGGGETQYF.

This clonotype came up once. This sequence joins TRBV29-1 and TRBJ1-2; D call uncertain. The CDR3 runs to 13 residues. Germline V CDR1 and CDR2: SQVTM, ANQGSEA. V lost 4 bases and J 3 bases, leaving 12 bases between the germline ends. The CDR3: CSVGSSGDYGYTF. As DNA, the CDR3 is TGCAGCGTTGGGAGCTCGGGCGACTATGGCTACACCTTC.

This clonotype occurred once. This sequence joins TRBV19 and TRBJ1-1; D is unresolved. The V gene lost 7 bases and the J gene lost 7 bases, with 19 bases spanning the gap. CDR1 LNHDA and CDR2 SQIVND come from the germline V gene (reference sequence). The CDR3 consists of 14 residues. In DNA, the CDR3 is TGTGCCAGTATAGTCGGGGTCGGAGGGAATGAAGCTTTCTTT. As protein: CASIVGVGGNEAFF.

For this clonotype: One end of the junction varies from germline; a read error may be responsible. DNA of the CDR3: TGTTCCAGCAGTGGATCGACTAGCGGATTCTACGAGCAGTACTTC. Protein product: CSSSGSTSGFYEQYF. V is TRBV6-2 or TRBV6-3 and J is TRBJ2-7; TRBD2 agrees at 9 bases. The CDR3 consists of 15 residues. Per germline, CDR1 MNHEY and CDR2 SVGEGT.

At least ten counts were recorded for this clonotype. This rearrangement joins TRBV7-2 to TRBJ1-1, with 7 bases identical to TRBD1. This CDR3 contains 14 residues. Per germline, CDR1 SGHTA and CDR2 FQGNSA. The V segment lost 1 base and the J segment 7 bases; nucleotides outside the gene matches: 6. This CDR3 reads CASSLGSRTGEAFF. CDR3 in DNA: TGTGCCAGCAGCTTAGGGAGTCGGACAGGTGAAGCTTTCTTT.

This clonotype was recorded a few times. The rearrangement uses TRBV29-1 and TRBJ2-3; the match to TRBD2 covers 7 bases. The ends lost 0 bases at V and 3 bases at J; junction bases unmatched: 15. The germline V gene has CDR1 SQVTM and CDR2 ANQGSEA. The CDR3 has 18 residues. The CDR3 coding sequence is TGCAGCGTTGAAGAAAGTAGCCGGGCGGGAGTAATGACAGATACGCAGTATTTT. This encodes CSVEESSRAGVMTDTQYF.